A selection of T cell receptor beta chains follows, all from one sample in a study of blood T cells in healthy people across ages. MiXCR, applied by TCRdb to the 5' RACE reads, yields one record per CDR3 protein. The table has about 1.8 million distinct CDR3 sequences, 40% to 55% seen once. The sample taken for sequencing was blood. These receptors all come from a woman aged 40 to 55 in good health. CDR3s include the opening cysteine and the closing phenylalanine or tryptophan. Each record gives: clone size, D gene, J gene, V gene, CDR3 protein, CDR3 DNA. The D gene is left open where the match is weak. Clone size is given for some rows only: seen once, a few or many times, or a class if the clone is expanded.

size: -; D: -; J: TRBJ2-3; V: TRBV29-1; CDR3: CSVEDGTETDTQYF; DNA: TGCAGCGTTGAAGATGGTACAGAGACAGATACGCAGTATTTT
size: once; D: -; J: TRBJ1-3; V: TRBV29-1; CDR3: CSADSGNTIYF; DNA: TGCAGCGCGGACTCTGGAAACACCATATATTTT
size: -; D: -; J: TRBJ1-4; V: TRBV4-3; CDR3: CASSQHAREKLFF; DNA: TGCGCCAGCAGCCAACACGCTAGAGAAAAACTGTTTTTT
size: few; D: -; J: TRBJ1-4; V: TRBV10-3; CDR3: CAISSTDSEKLFF; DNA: TGTGCCATCAGTTCTACGGACAGTGAAAAACTGTTTTTT
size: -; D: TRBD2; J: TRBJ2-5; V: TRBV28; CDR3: CASWVGLAGGSEETQYF; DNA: TGTGCCAGCTGGGTAGGACTAGCGGGGGGATCAGAAGAGACCCAGTACTTC
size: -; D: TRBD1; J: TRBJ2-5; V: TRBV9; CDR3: CASSAGTGSETQYF; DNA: TGTGCCAGCAGCGCGGGGACAGGGTCAGAGACCCAGTACTTC
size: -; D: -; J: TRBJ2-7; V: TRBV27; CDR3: CASRPTISDRFYEQYF; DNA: TGTGCCAGCAGACCAACCATCTCTGACAGGTTCTACGAGCAGTACTTC
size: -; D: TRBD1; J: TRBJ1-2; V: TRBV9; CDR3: CASSGDRGQEGYTF; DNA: TGTGCCAGCAGCGGGGACAGGGGGCAGGAAGGCTACACCTTC
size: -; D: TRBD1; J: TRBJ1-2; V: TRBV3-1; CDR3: CASSTRTGPNYGYTF; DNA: TGTGCCAGCAGCACCCGGACAGGGCCTAACTATGGCTACACCTTC
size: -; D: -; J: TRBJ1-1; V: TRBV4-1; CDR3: CAGSQSPGTNTEAFF; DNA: TGCGCCGGCAGCCAATCACCCGGGACGAACACTGAAGCTTTCTTT
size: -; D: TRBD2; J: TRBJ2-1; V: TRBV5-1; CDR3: CASSLAAGAGSYNEQFF; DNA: TGCGCCAGCAGCTTGGCAGCGGGGGCTGGCTCCTACAATGAGCAGTTCTTC
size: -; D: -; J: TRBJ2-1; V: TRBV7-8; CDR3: CASSSMAGADEQFF; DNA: TGTGCCAGCAGCTCAATGGCGGGGGCGGATGAGCAGTTCTTC
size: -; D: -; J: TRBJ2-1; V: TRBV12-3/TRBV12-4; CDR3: CANRSRSPYNEQFF; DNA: TGTGCCAACAGAAGCAGGAGCCCATACAATGAGCAGTTCTTC
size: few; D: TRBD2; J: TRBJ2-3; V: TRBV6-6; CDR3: CASSYEGLAIDTQYF; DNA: TGTGCCAGCAGTTACGAGGGACTAGCGATAGATACGCAGTATTTT
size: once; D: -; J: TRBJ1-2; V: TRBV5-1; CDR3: CASSRAGSPDYGYTF; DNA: TGCGCCAGCAGCCGGGCAGGGAGCCCGGACTATGGCTACACCTTC
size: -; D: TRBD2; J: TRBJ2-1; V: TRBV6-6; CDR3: CASSLRVRGDEQFF; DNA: TGTGCCAGCAGTTTAAGGGTGCGGGGGGATGAGCAGTTCTTC
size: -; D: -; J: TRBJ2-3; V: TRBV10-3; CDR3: CAISTGDGGSDTQYF; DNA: TGTGCCATCAGCACAGGGGACGGGGGGTCAGATACGCAGTATTTT
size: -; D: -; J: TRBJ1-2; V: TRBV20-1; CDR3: CSARDAPSWGGYTF; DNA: TGCAGTGCTAGAGACGCCCCCAGTTGGGGTGGCTACACCTTC
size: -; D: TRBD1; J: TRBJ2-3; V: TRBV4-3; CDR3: CTSSQATGGTDTQYF; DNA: TGCACCAGCAGCCAAGCGACAGGGGGCACAGATACGCAGTATTTT